One sample yielded the 8 T cell receptor beta chains listed below, sequenced in a study of T-cell reconstitution after alpha-beta-depleted transplantation in children. Unique molecular identifiers tagged the TCRbeta library. One entry per CDR3 protein, called by TCRdb with MiXCR from the PCR reads. The sample has 280,000 or so distinct CDR3 sequences, roughly 11% seen once. Sequenced material: peripheral blood, taken 180 days after TCRalphabeta/CD19-depleted stem cell transplant. These receptors were obtained from a male patient aged 2 to 10 who had a stem cell transplant for chronic granulomatous disease, so the T cells may come from the graft donor.

Concerning this clonotype: Possible read error: a much larger clone is one base away. This sequence joins TRBV5-1 and TRBJ2-1; D is tentatively TRBD1 or TRBD2 (5 bases each). The germline gives CDR1 SGHRS, CDR2 YFSETQ. The CDR3 spans 15 residues. The DNA of the CDR3 is TGCGCCAGCAGCTTGGTGGTGGCAGGGACCCATGAGAAGTTCTTC. Its translation: CASSLVVAGTHEKFF.

This clonotype was seen ten or more times. The chain uses TRBV7-2 and TRBJ1-1; D unresolved. Trimming removed 5 bases at V and 7 bases at J, with 20 bases between. The CDR3 spans 15 residues. Germline V lookup: CDR1 SGHTA, CDR2 FQGNSA. CDR3 in amino acids: CASSQELGRVVEAFF. CDR3 bases: TGTGCCAGCAGCCAGGAGCTTGGGAGGGTTGTTGAAGCTTTCTTT.

This clonotype was seen repeatedly, ten times or more. J is TRBJ2-5 and V is TRBV27, with 9 nucleotides matching TRBD2. Germline V gene lookup returns CDR1 MNHEY and CDR2 SMNVEV (reference sequence). V dropped 6 bases and J dropped 5; count of bases not matched to a gene: 13. This CDR3 has 16 residues. The CDR3 region is CASSGTSWGPGETQYF. CDR3 DNA: TGTGCCAGCAGCGGGACTAGCTGGGGCCCTGGGGAGACCCAGTACTTC.

This clonotype has ten or more counts. The chain combines TRBV4-3 with TRBJ2-7, with 7 bases matching TRBD2. J gave up 3 bases and V 0 bases, and 5 bases lay outside the gene matches. CDR1 is LGHNA, CDR2 YSLEER, per germline. CDR3 length: 15 residues. CDR3 sequence reads: CASSQDATGGYEQYF. The DNA for the CDR3 is TGCGCCAGCAGCCAAGATGCGACGGGGGGCTACGAGCAGTACTTC.

This clonotype was counted at least ten times. V is TRBV2 and J is TRBJ2-3, with 7 bases lining up with TRBD2. The V gene's germline CDR1 is SNHLY and CDR2 FYNNEI. V gave up 6 bases and J gave up 5 bases; unmatched junction bases: 8. CDR3 size: 14 residues. CDR3 nucleotides: TGTGCCAGCAGCGCCGGCACGGGGGGAGATACGCAGTATTTT. Translated, it gives CASSAGTGGDTQYF.

The chain employs TRBV5-1 and TRBJ2-1, with D perhaps TRBD1 (5 bases). CDR1 is SGHRS, CDR2 YFSETQ, per germline. The CDR3 loop spans 18 amino acids. V dropped 0 bases and J dropped 0 bases, with 16 bases sitting between them. For the CDR3, the DNA is TGCGCCAGCAGCTTGGGGAGACAGCCCGTAAGCTCCTACAATGAGCAGTTCTTC. This encodes CASSLGRQPVSSYNEQFF.

This clonotype was counted ten times or more. The chain has TRBV20-1 and TRBJ2-2; 8 bases are shared with TRBD2. J gave up 1 base and V 6 bases, and 4 bases lay outside the gene matches. CDR1 and CDR2 from the germline V gene are DFQATT and SNEGSKA (reference sequence). The CDR3 has 14 amino acids. CDR3 coding DNA: TGCAGTGCCAGCGGGGGACTGAACACCGGGGAGCTGTTTTTT. It translates to CSASGGLNTGELFF.

This chain's CDR3 is CASSFNGEQYF. The CDR3 nucleotides read TGTGCCAGCAGCTTTAACGGCGAGCAGTACTTC. The chain has TRBV5-5 and TRBJ2-7, with D unresolved. The germline V gene encodes CDR1 SGHKS and CDR2 YYEKEE (reference sequence). Trimming took off 2 bases at V and 6 bases at J, with 6 bases between the two ends. This CDR3 is 11 amino acids long.